This TCR beta chain was sequenced in a study of T cell responses to AZD1222 COVID-19 vaccine. The wider study: Some second doses came at about 4 weeks and others at about 12 weeks; these were pooled.

Profiling relied on immunoSEQ multiplex PCR, and the TCRdb table lists in-frame clones only, not all of them. This table holds about 88,000 clones, roughly nine tenths found once. The V gene lost 7 bases and the J gene lost 0 bases, with 9 bases spanning the gap. The CDR3 is 13 amino acids. Germline V lookup: CDR1 MNHEY, CDR2 SMNVEV (reference sequence). Sequenced here: peripheral blood, sampled on day 0 of AZD1222 vaccination. The TCR originated in an adult in good health. This sequence joins TRBV27 and TRBJ1-1; the D gene is possibly TRBD1 (6 bases). CDR3 sequence (DNA): TGTGCCAGCACAGGGGTGGTGAACACTGAAGCTTTCTTT. Its translation: CASTGVVNTEAFF.